This is a list of T cell receptor beta chains from one sample in a study of prognosis after radiotherapy for stage I lung cancer. Each CDR3 protein is one row after TCRdb ran MiXCR on the multiplex PCR reads. The data hold 26,000 or so distinct CDR3 sequences, with around 30% observed a single time. Here the sequenced sample was PBMCs, taken before or after stereotactic body radiation therapy (not recorded which). Receptor source: a donor over 45 with non-small cell lung cancer. CDR3s include the opening cysteine and the closing phenylalanine or tryptophan. Fields, in order: CDR3 protein, CDR3 DNA, D gene, clone size, V gene, J gene. D genes are given only for firm matches. Clone sizes are given selectively: once, few, many, or a class where the clone is expanded.

CDR3aa: CASSLDSNTGELFF
CDR3nt: TGTGCCAGCAGTTTAGACAGCAACACCGGGGAGCTGTTTTTT
d_gene: -
abundance: many
v_gene: TRBV12-3/TRBV12-4
j_gene: TRBJ2-2

CDR3aa: CASSRTGGISGANVLTF
CDR3nt: TGTGCCAGCAGTAGGACAGGGGGAATCTCTGGGGCCAACGTCCTGACTTTC
d_gene: TRBD1
abundance: many
v_gene: TRBV6-4
j_gene: TRBJ2-6

CDR3aa: CSASPRSYEQYF
CDR3nt: TGCAGTGCTAGCCCACGCTCCTACGAGCAGTACTTC
d_gene: -
abundance: many
v_gene: TRBV20-1
j_gene: TRBJ2-7

CDR3aa: CASSADRAGANVLTF
CDR3nt: TGTGCCAGCAGCGCCGACAGGGCTGGGGCCAACGTCCTGACTTTC
d_gene: TRBD1
abundance: many
v_gene: TRBV6-1
j_gene: TRBJ2-6

CDR3aa: CASSQDPPAGGDTQYF
CDR3nt: TGTGCCAGCAGCCAAGACCCCCCAGCTGGGGGAGATACGCAGTATTTT
d_gene: -
abundance: many
v_gene: TRBV3-1
j_gene: TRBJ2-3

CDR3aa: CASSLDTMNTEAFF
CDR3nt: TGCGCCAGCAGCTTGGACACAATGAACACTGAAGCTTTCTTT
d_gene: -
abundance: -
v_gene: TRBV5-1
j_gene: TRBJ1-1

CDR3aa: CASSQRRPGLTDTQYF
CDR3nt: TGTGCCAGCAGCCAGAGACGTCCAGGGCTCACAGATACGCAGTATTTT
d_gene: -
abundance: -
v_gene: TRBV27
j_gene: TRBJ2-3

CDR3aa: CAIKDGRSSVTESFF
CDR3nt: TGTGCCATTAAAGACGGGCGTAGTTCCGTCACTGAATCTTTCTTT
d_gene: -
abundance: -
v_gene: TRBV12-3/TRBV12-4
j_gene: TRBJ1-1

CDR3aa: CASSLQGQGPTDTQYF
CDR3nt: TGCGCCAGCAGCCTACAGGGTCAGGGGCCCACAGATACGCAGTATTTT
d_gene: -
abundance: many
v_gene: TRBV5-1
j_gene: TRBJ2-3

CDR3aa: CASSPVGGENEQYF
CDR3nt: TGTGCCAGCTCACCAGTGGGGGGAGAAAACGAGCAGTACTTC
d_gene: -
abundance: many
v_gene: TRBV18
j_gene: TRBJ2-7

CDR3aa: CASSVVDWSSTDTQYF
CDR3nt: TGTGCCAGCAGCGTGGTGGACTGGTCTAGCACAGATACGCAGTATTTT
d_gene: -
abundance: -
v_gene: TRBV9
j_gene: TRBJ2-3

CDR3aa: CASSENSSPLHF
CDR3nt: TGTGCCAGCAGCGAAAACAGTTCACCCCTCCACTTT
d_gene: -
abundance: many
v_gene: TRBV11-3
j_gene: TRBJ1-6

CDR3aa: CASSRRGATEAFF
CDR3nt: TGTGCCAGTAGTAGGAGGGGAGCCACTGAAGCTTTCTTT
d_gene: -
abundance: many
v_gene: TRBV19
j_gene: TRBJ1-1

CDR3aa: CASSLKTTPDIQYF
CDR3nt: TGTGCCAGCAGCCTCAAGACTACCCCGGACATTCAGTACTTC
d_gene: -
abundance: -
v_gene: TRBV5-4
j_gene: TRBJ2-4

CDR3aa: CASSLPGGTQPQHF
CDR3nt: TGTGCCAGCAGTTTGCCAGGGGGCACTCAGCCCCAGCATTTT
d_gene: TRBD1
abundance: many
v_gene: TRBV28
j_gene: TRBJ1-5

CDR3aa: CASSQDSTHAYEQYF
CDR3nt: TGCGCCAGCAGCCAAGATAGTACACATGCCTACGAGCAGTACTTC
d_gene: -
abundance: many
v_gene: TRBV4-1
j_gene: TRBJ2-7

CDR3aa: CASSRTSRNEQFF
CDR3nt: TGTGCCAGCAGTCGGACTAGCAGGAATGAGCAGTTCTTC
d_gene: TRBD2
abundance: -
v_gene: TRBV6-2/TRBV6-3
j_gene: TRBJ2-1

CDR3aa: CASSFDDFNQPQHF
CDR3nt: TGTGCCAGCAGTTTTGACGATTTCAATCAGCCCCAGCATTTT
d_gene: -
abundance: many
v_gene: TRBV12-3/TRBV12-4
j_gene: TRBJ1-5

CDR3aa: CASSYGTARTDTQCF
CDR3nt: TGCGCCAGCAGCTATGGGACAGCTCGCACAGATACGCAGTGTTTT
d_gene: TRBD1
abundance: once
v_gene: TRBV5-1
j_gene: TRBJ2-3

CDR3aa: CASSLSGAQPQHF
CDR3nt: TGTGCCAGCAGTTTATCCGGCGCTCAGCCCCAGCATTTT
d_gene: -
abundance: many
v_gene: TRBV27
j_gene: TRBJ1-5

CDR3aa: CATSRQRGGRGYTF
CDR3nt: TGTGCCACCAGCAGACAACGAGGGGGAAGAGGCTACACCTTC
d_gene: -
abundance: -
v_gene: TRBV15
j_gene: TRBJ1-2

CDR3aa: CASSLYVRGLRNTIYF
CDR3nt: TGTGCCAGCAGTTTATATGTTAGGGGCCTTAGAAACACCATATATTTT
d_gene: -
abundance: -
v_gene: TRBV28
j_gene: TRBJ1-3

CDR3aa: CASSLWVRGCFMNTQAFF
CDR3nt: TGTGCCAGCAGTTTATGGGTTAGGGGGTGTTTCATGAACACTCAAGCTTTCTTT
d_gene: -
abundance: -
v_gene: TRBV28
j_gene: TRBJ1-1

CDR3aa: CASSPTDFYGYTF
CDR3nt: TGTGCCAGCAGTCCGACGGACTTCTATGGCTACACCTTC
d_gene: -
abundance: many
v_gene: TRBV7-9
j_gene: TRBJ1-2

CDR3aa: CASSYSAASTDTQYF
CDR3nt: TGTGCCAGCAGTTACTCCGCGGCCTCCACAGATACGCAGTATTTT
d_gene: -
abundance: -
v_gene: TRBV6-2/TRBV6-3
j_gene: TRBJ2-3

CDR3aa: CSARAVRGTYEQYF
CDR3nt: TGCAGTGCTAGAGCCGTGAGGGGGACCTACGAGCAGTACTTC
d_gene: -
abundance: many
v_gene: TRBV20-1
j_gene: TRBJ2-7

CDR3aa: CASGFGSFKTGELFF
CDR3nt: TGTGCTAGTGGTTTCGGAAGTTTTAAGACCGGGGAGCTGTTTTTT
d_gene: -
abundance: many
v_gene: TRBV12-5
j_gene: TRBJ2-2